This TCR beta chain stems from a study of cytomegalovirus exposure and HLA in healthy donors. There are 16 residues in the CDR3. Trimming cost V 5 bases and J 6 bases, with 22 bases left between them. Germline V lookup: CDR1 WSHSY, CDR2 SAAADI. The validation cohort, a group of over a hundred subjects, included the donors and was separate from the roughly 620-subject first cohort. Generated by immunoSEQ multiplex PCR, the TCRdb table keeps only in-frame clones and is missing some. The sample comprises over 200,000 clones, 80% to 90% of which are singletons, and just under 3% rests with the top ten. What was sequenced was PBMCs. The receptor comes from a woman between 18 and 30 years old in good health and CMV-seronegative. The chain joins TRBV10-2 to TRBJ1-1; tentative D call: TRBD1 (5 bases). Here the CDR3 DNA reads TGCGCCAGCAGTACCCCCCAAGGGGTACTATCCCCTGAAGCTTTCTTT. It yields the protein CASSTPQGVLSPEAFF.